This TCR beta chain came from a study of cytomegalovirus exposure and HLA in healthy donors (dated 2017 in TCRdb). Regarding the research as a whole: In an earlier analysis of approximately 500 of the donors, 250 to 300 Gb of sequence data and 117 million unique TCR beta sequences from roughly 190 million T cells were reported. Along with the roughly 670-subject first cohort, a separate validation cohort of some 130 different subjects was used. Typing coverage varied by locus: roughly 629-630 donors for A, B, C, DRB1 and DQB1; 500 to 550 for DQA1; more than 600 for DPA1; 400 to 480 for DPB1. Among some 410 genotyped donors of the cohort, an average of about 240,000 unique TCR beta nucleotide sequences were sequenced per donor, roughly 20% of them non-productive. The study aimed to test whether signatures of past pathogen exposure could be identified by cataloging public T cell receptors. Every repertoire in the discovery cohort had been generated on one and the same sequencing platform. Using immunosequencing, the study profiled T cell repertoires from about 610 subjects and related those repertoires to cytomegalovirus serostatus. In an earlier analysis of 550 to 700 of the donors, high-throughput TCR beta sequencing was used to judge whether each TCR beta V gene segment behaved as functional or pseudogenic. In the later analysis, no new phenotypic data were used to find candidate immune exposures; instead, reliance was placed on TCR beta sequences and their occurrence across donors. Donor age, sex, ethnicity and CMV serostatus were compiled alongside the repertoire data. An early release that covered approximately 600 HLA-typed donors contained 250 to 350 gigabases of sequencing data and tens of millions of unique TCR sequences. Because of strong linkage in the cohort, five DR-DQ haplotypes were treated as single units for association and clustering. A later genetic analysis took genome-wide SNP genotypes for about 65% of the 666 donors and used that subset as a discovery cohort. HLA typing covered class I and class II loci at four-digit resolution. A later analysis re-examined previously published TCR beta repertoires from just over 650 donors and added high-resolution HLA genotyping to investigate patterns of TCR occurrence. The study combined high-throughput TCR immunosequencing, statistical association of individual TCRs with disease status, and machine learning to predict cytomegalovirus infection status. Of the 398 genotyped donors, 65% to 90% were placed in the genetic ancestry cluster associated with self-reported Caucasian donors. The research as a whole found: In a later analysis, the rate of TCR association differed among HLA loci, with DRB1 alleles having the most associated TCRs and HLA-C alleles having the fewest. In vitro tests confirmed that three of the cytomegalovirus-associated TCR beta chains recognize cytomegalovirus antigens. The classifier was reported to diagnose cytomegalovirus status with high specificity and sensitivity in both the original cohort and the validation cohort. Because some donors lacked HLA typing at each locus, the association tests relied only on the typed subset. In a later analysis, most CMV-associated TCR beta chains were found to appear HLA-restricted, with HLA associations seemingly driven largely by CMV exposure. Most TCR sequences were observed very rarely across donors, whereas some public TCRs were present in many individuals. A further reported finding was that TCR beta sequences accurately predicted the HLA-A and HLA-B alleles for most subjects in the first cohort. Linkage disequilibrium might explain the correlated functional status among segregating V segments, but an unknown experimental factor could not be ruled out. In a later analysis, HLA-associated TCR beta chains were found to be more clonally expanded and to have lower generation probabilities than equally common non-associated chains. A cluster of highly shared sequence variants was judged likely to represent a technical artifact of the sequencing pipeline. In a later analysis, around 17,000 TCR beta sequences were associated with specific HLA alleles at a false discovery rate of 0.05. The authors suggested that the approach could potentially be generalized to other disease states and immunological phenotypes. Presence/absence analyses assumed roughly uniform sequencing depth across donors, an assumption that may not hold. A total of 150 to 200 TCR beta chains were listed by the study as associated with cytomegalovirus. According to a later analysis, parvovirus B19, influenza, CMV and Epstein-Barr virus appeared linked to several top co-occurrence clusters. The only immune exposure information available for the cohort was CMV serostatus. The cohort was sequenced for TCR beta chains only, and without alpha or paired-chain data the features that could be detected were limited. V-gene and J-gene trimming of TCR beta chains was associated with a missense DCLRE1C variant in a later genetic analysis, and the association was replicated in an independent cohort. Seventeen rarely observed V segments, including chromosome 9 orphons, were excluded from the earlier analysis of about 610 of the donors because counts were too low. Strong co-occurrence of HLA alleles, especially DR and DQ, made assigning TCR associations to individual alleles difficult. According to a later genetic analysis, donors in an Asian-associated ancestry cluster had fewer N-insertions in productive TCRs than the approximately 700-donor mean. Some IMGT-functional V segments, including TRBV6-2 and TRBV6-3, could not be told apart with the 87-base-pair reads, so those segments were excluded. An earlier analysis of approximately 570 of the donors showed that most TCR beta V segments appeared in productive rearrangements either about 87% or about 30% of the time, which broadly matched IMGT annotations.

Worth noting for this clone: What antigen it recognizes has not been identified. The sample holds no much larger clone one base away, and base qualities are not on file.

A distance of 18 bases separates the germline ends of V and J, which lose 3 bases and 6 bases respectively. The CDR3 sequence holds 16 residues, the cysteine and phenylalanine included. Here the CDR3 DNA is all that survives: 48 bases in frame from base 1. CDR1 and CDR2 were assigned from the germline V gene (reference sequence) as LNHDA and SQIVND. The cohort consisted of approximately 690 healthy bone marrow donors. All cohort members were sampled while nominally healthy, although unrecorded immune exposures were likely present. The donor tested CMV seropositive and was one of the 289 seropositive cohort members. Every donor gave a peripheral blood sample, and the peripheral blood mononuclear cells from that sample were used for TCR beta sequencing. The Qiagen DNeasy Blood Extraction Kit was used to extract genomic DNA from the blood cell samples. To prepare the library, the immunoSEQ multiplex PCR assay was applied. For the multiplex PCR, a mixture combining 60 forward primers for TCR Vbeta segments and 13 reverse primers for TCR Jbeta segments was used. The CDR3 region of rearranged TCR beta genes was amplified from genomic DNA with a multiplex PCR assay. The Illumina HiSeq System was used to sequence the amplified TCR beta libraries as 87-base-pair reads. Turning to the authors' computational methods: A later analysis tallied around 80 million unique TCR beta chains across the 666 repertoires, and roughly 11 million of those chains were shared by two or more donors. Raw reads were error-corrected and collapsed into unique sequences by a nearest-neighbor algorithm in which closely related sequences were merged to remove PCR and sequencing errors. CDR3 sequences were aligned to IMGT reference sequences to assign V, D and J gene segments. For a sequence to be retained, a match of at least six nucleotides to both a V gene segment and a J gene segment was required. A rearrangement was called productive if the CDR3 had no stop codons and remained in frame with V and J, and every other rearrangement was called non-productive. Following IMGT convention, CDR3 was defined as the stretch from the second conserved V-encoded cysteine to the conserved J-encoded phenylalanine. The earlier analysis of 500 to 600 of the donors excluded sequences that lacked an unambiguous match to a single V gene segment. An earlier analysis of 587 of the donors called V segments functional above 56.7% productive rearrangements and segregating when the between-donor standard deviation exceeded 5%. A statistical classification framework was built for diagnosing cytomegalovirus status from the catalog of TCR beta chain sequences. A later analysis assigned V and J genes by comparing TCR nucleotide sequences with IMGT/GENE-DB human TR gene sequences. In a later analysis, CDR3 sequences and most-parsimonious VDJ recombination scenarios were assigned using the TCRdist pipeline. In a later analysis, every TCR beta chain was defined by the combination of its CDR3 amino acid sequence and its V-gene family, and reads without a unique V-gene family were dropped. As a way to deal with suspected cross-contamination and a sequencing artifact, a later analysis dropped approximately 590 nucleotide sequences that were highly shared and had low generation probability. A later analysis calculated a clonal expansion index for each public chain from normalized within-repertoire ranks of inferred template counts. In a later analysis, generation probabilities were computed with a VDJ recombination model fitted to out-of-frame rearrangements, and the resulting probabilities were checked against IGoR. In a later analysis, hypergeometric tests were used to score TCR-TCR, TCR-HLA and TCR-CMV co-occurrence, with a repertoire-size bias correction applied to TCR pairs. In a later analysis, false discovery rates were estimated by permuting HLA or CMV assignments 20 times. In a later analysis, co-occurring TCRs were grouped with DBSCAN, and TCRdist sequence similarity was added when clustering was performed within HLA-allele-positive subsets. Repertoires with fewer than 30,000 or more than 120,000 public chains were left out of co-occurrence clustering, as were a handful of repertoires with anomalous nucleotide sharing. The source is immuneACCESS, and TCRdb retained only in-frame sequences with V and J called. Part of the clones is not carried over; for the studies checked, unresolved V genes explain less than half of this, and the remainder is unexplained. V and J calls and clone size come straight from that table; D and trimming were deduced from the DNA. The sample records some 130,000 clones, around 82% of which are singletons. The top ten constitute about 11% of the sample.

This chain is built from TRBV19 and TRBJ2-4; the best D guess is TRBD1, with 7 bases matching. Sequenced sample: PBMCs. The receptor's source is a male donor in good health and CMV-seropositive. The CDR3 protein is CASSMVGGTAGNIQYF. Read as DNA, the sequence is TGTGCCAGTAGTATGGTTGGAGGGACAGCGGGAAACATTCAGTACTTC.